This TCR beta chain was captured by sequencing in a study of T cell responses to AZD1222 COVID-19 vaccine. The repertoire was sequenced with immunoSEQ multiplex PCR; TCRdb's copy has only in-frame clones and lacks some. The sample holds approximately 100,000 clones, about 89% seen once. V gave up 0 bases and J gave up 0 bases, with 7 bases separating them. This CDR3 region has 15 residues. From germline, CDR1 is SGHRS and CDR2 YFSETQ. A remark on this clone: Other DNA variants within this sample encode the same CDR3.

The rearrangement uses TRBV5-1 and TRBJ1-3; tentative D call: TRBD1 (5 bases). The TCR was taken from an adult who received the AZD1222 COVID-19 vaccine. The sequencing here drew on peripheral blood, taken 28 days after the second AZD1222 dose. Here the CDR3 DNA reads TGCGCCAGCAGCTTGGCCGGGGGCTCTGGAAACACCATATATTTT. Translation gives CASSLAGGSGNTIYF.